Listed below are T cell receptor beta chains from one sample, sequenced in a study of identical twins. TCRdb reanalysed the 5' RACE reads using MiXCR and keeps one entry per CDR3 protein. The sample lists around 1.7 million distinct CDR3 sequences, about 31% occurring once. The source material was cord blood. The source is a newborn girl in good health. The CDR3 runs from the conserved cysteine through the conserved F or W. The D gene is left open where the match is weak. Size tells how often a clone was seen (once, few, many) or the class of an expanded clone, and some rows leave it out.

>-|TRBJ1-3|-|TRBV28
TGTGCCAGCAGTTTTGATCATGGAAACACCATATATTTT
CASSFDHGNTIYF
>-|TRBJ1-1|TRBD1|TRBV3-1
TGTGCCAGCAGCCCCCGGGACAGTTCGAACACTGAAGCTTTCTTT
CASSPRDSSNTEAFF
>-|TRBJ1-2|TRBD1|TRBV20-1
TGCAGTGCTAGAGGACAGGGGGCGGTTGGCTACACCTTC
CSARGQGAVGYTF
>-|TRBJ1-2|-|TRBV30
TGTGCCTGGAGTGATTTCTATGGCTACACCTTC
CAWSDFYGYTF
>few|TRBJ2-3|TRBD2|TRBV5-5
TGTGCCAGCAGCCACCGGACTAGCGGGAGCCCCATCACAGATACGCAGTATTTT
CASSHRTSGSPITDTQYF
>few|TRBJ1-1|-|TRBV24-1
TGTGCCACCAGTGATTTCGGAGAGACTGAAGCTTTCTTT
CATSDFGETEAFF
>-|TRBJ2-7|-|TRBV6-5
TGTGCCAGCAGTCGCTCCCGGACCGGCCAGTACGAGCAGTACTTC
CASSRSRTGQYEQYF
>-|TRBJ2-7|TRBD1|TRBV6-1
TGTGCCAGCAGGGTAACCGGGACAGGGCGAAACGAGCAGTACTTC
CASRVTGTGRNEQYF
>-|TRBJ2-3|TRBD2|TRBV10-3
TGTGCCATCAGTGAGCCTCCGACTAGCGGGGGGCCAGATACGCAGTATTTT
CAISEPPTSGGPDTQYF
>few|TRBJ2-2|-|TRBV6-5
TGTGCCAGCAGTTACCTAGGAGGGGGGGGGCGAAACACCGGGGAGCTGTTTTTT
CASSYLGGGGRNTGELFF
>once|TRBJ2-4|TRBD2|TRBV13
TGTGCCAGCAGCCAGACTAGCGGGGGGCAGGGGTACATTCAGTACTTC
CASSQTSGGQGYIQYF
>few|TRBJ2-1|-|TRBV20-1
TGCAGTGCTAGAGAGGATGGAAGTCTCTCCTACAATGAGCAGTTCTTC
CSAREDGSLSYNEQFF
>-|TRBJ2-1|TRBD2|TRBV20-1
TGCAGTGCTAGAGATCGGGGGGGGGGGCCGTTAAACAATGAGCAGTTCTTC
CSARDRGGGPLNNEQFF
>-|TRBJ2-5|-|TRBV7-9
TGTGCCAGCAGCTTAGGGGGACTGACTCTCCAAGAGACCCAGTACTTC
CASSLGGLTLQETQYF
>few|TRBJ2-7|-|TRBV6-1
TGTGACCCGGGGCGGCCAGACAATGAGCAGTACTTC
CDPGRPDNEQYF
>few|TRBJ2-1|-|TRBV12-3/TRBV12-4
TGTGCCAGCACCGGAACTAGTACCAATGAGCAGTTCTTC
CASTGTSTNEQFF
>few|TRBJ2-7|-|TRBV11-2
TGTGCCAGCAGCTTAATAACCGGCGAGCAGTACTTC
CASSLITGEQYF
>-|TRBJ1-5|-|TRBV20-1
TGCAGTGCCCCCCTGGGCAGGGATCAGCCCCAGCATTTT
CSAPLGRDQPQHF
>few|TRBJ1-1|-|TRBV29-1
TGCAGCGCACTAAAGGTGAACACTGAAGCTTTCTTT
CSALKVNTEAFF
>-|TRBJ1-2|-|TRBV20-1
TGCAGTGCTGCAGAGGGAACAGATGGCTACACCTTC
CSAAEGTDGYTF
>-|TRBJ2-4|TRBD2|TRBV7-8
TGTGCCAGCAGCTTACTCTCTCGGACTAGCGTCCCCTACGGGCAGTACTTC
CASSLLSRTSVPYGQYF
>-|TRBJ2-1|-|TRBV4-2
TGTGCCAGCAGCCAAGATGTCGTATCGTTCAATGAGCAGTTCTTC
CASSQDVVSFNEQFF
>few|TRBJ2-7|-|TRBV5-1
TGCGCCAGCAGCTTGGCTCGGACCCTCGACTACGAGCAGTACTTC
CASSLARTLDYEQYF
>-|TRBJ2-1|-|TRBV2
TGTGCCAGCAGTGAAATCGCCCTATACAATGAGCAGTTCTTC
CASSEIALYNEQFF
>few|TRBJ2-1|-|TRBV24-1
TGTGCCACCAGTGATCCCGGGAGACACTACAATGAGCAGTTCTTC
CATSDPGRHYNEQFF
>-|TRBJ2-1|-|TRBV7-9
TGTGCCAGCAGCCCTGTAGGCGGTTACTCCTACAATGAGCAGTTCTTC
CASSPVGGYSYNEQFF
>few|TRBJ1-2|TRBD1|TRBV7-2
TGTGCCAGCAGCTTAGCCCCGGGACAGGGTTGGGGCTACACCTTC
CASSLAPGQGWGYTF
>once|TRBJ1-5|-|TRBV6-5
TGTGCCAGCAGTTACTCAGTATATAGCAATCAGCCCCAGCATTTT
CASSYSVYSNQPQHF
>-|TRBJ2-1|-|TRBV28
TGTGCCAGCAGTGGATCCATGAGCGGTGAGCAGTTCTTC
CASSGSMSGEQFF
>few|TRBJ2-7|-|TRBV10-2
TGCGCCAGCAGCCCCCTGGGAAACGAGCAGTACTTC
CASSPLGNEQYF
>many|TRBJ2-1|-|TRBV20-1
TGCAGTGCTAGTAGGCCGGCTACCTACAATGAGCAGTTCTTC
CSASRPATYNEQFF
>few|TRBJ2-3|TRBD2|TRBV27
TGTGCCAGCAGTCCCCACGCCGGACTAGCGGGTTTCACAGATACGCAGTATTTT
CASSPHAGLAGFTDTQYF
>few|TRBJ2-2|TRBD2|TRBV6-2/TRBV6-3
TGTGCCAGCAGTTACTCCTACTCGGGACTAGCGGCGTCGAACACCGGGGAGCTGTTTTTT
CASSYSYSGLAASNTGELFF
>few|TRBJ2-3|TRBD2|TRBV5-1
TGCGCCAGCAGCCCTAAAACTAGCGGAGGCACAGATACGCAGTATTTT
CASSPKTSGGTDTQYF
>few|TRBJ1-5|TRBD1|TRBV20-1
TGCAGTTCTATTAGGGGGCAGAGCAATCAGCCCCAGCATTTT
CSSIRGQSNQPQHF
>-|TRBJ1-1|TRBD1|TRBV4-2
TGTGCCAGCAGCCACCGCGGGACAGGGGGGACGAACACTGAAGCTTTCTTT
CASSHRGTGGTNTEAFF
>few|TRBJ2-5|-|TRBV6-1
TGTGCCAGCAGTGACCAGGGAATATGGGGACAAGAGACCCAGTACTTC
CASSDQGIWGQETQYF
>-|TRBJ1-4|TRBD1|TRBV28
TGTGCCAGCAGTTTATGGGGACAGTTTTATGAAAAACTGTTTTTT
CASSLWGQFYEKLFF
>few|TRBJ1-5|-|TRBV6-5
TGTGCCACCCCCTTCCAGCCCCAGCATTTT
CATPFQPQHF
>-|TRBJ2-7|TRBD1|TRBV12-3/TRBV12-4
TGTGCCAGCAGTTTTGGGGGACAGGGGTACGAGCAGTACTTC
CASSFGGQGYEQYF
>-|TRBJ2-7|-|TRBV11-2
TGTGCCAGCAGCCCGGGCCCTGCGCAGTACTTC
CASSPGPAQYF
>-|TRBJ2-5|-|TRBV5-1
TGCGCCAGCAGCTACGACCAAGAGACCCAGTACTTC
CASSYDQETQYF
>many|TRBJ2-7|TRBD1|TRBV29-1
TGCAGCGTTGAAGGGGACAGGGTACCCTACGAGCAGTACTTC
CSVEGDRVPYEQYF
>-|TRBJ2-1|TRBD2|TRBV7-9
TGTGCCTGGGGACTATACAATGAGCAGTTCTTC
CAWGLYNEQFF
>-|TRBJ2-2|-|TRBV12-3/TRBV12-4
TGTGCCAGCAGTTTAAGGCAGGGAAAGCTGTTTTTT
CASSLRQGKLFF
>-|TRBJ1-5|-|TRBV6-6
TGTGCCAGCAGTTACAGGATGGATAGCAATCAGCCCCAGCATTTT
CASSYRMDSNQPQHF